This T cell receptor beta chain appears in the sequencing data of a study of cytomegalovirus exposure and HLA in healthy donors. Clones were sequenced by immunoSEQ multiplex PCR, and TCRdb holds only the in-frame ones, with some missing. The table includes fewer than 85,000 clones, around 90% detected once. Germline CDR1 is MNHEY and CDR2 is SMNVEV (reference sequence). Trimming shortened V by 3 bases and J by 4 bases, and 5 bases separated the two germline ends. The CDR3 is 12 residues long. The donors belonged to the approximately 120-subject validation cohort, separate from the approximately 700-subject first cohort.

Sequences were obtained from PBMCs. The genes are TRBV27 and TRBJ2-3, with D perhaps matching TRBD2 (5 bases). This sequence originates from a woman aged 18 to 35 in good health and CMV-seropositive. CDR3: CASSLRADTQYF. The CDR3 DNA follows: TGTGCCAGCAGTTTGAGGGCAGATACGCAGTATTTT.